Listed here is a single T cell receptor beta chain. What it recognizes is unknown. Incorporated into the TCR beta cDNA libraries were unique molecular identifiers, which served to reduce PCR and sequencing biases. TCRdb processed the PCR reads anew with MiXCR; each CDR3 protein has one entry. The repertoire includes about 430,000 distinct CDR3 sequences, approximately 38% of them detected once, and 6% to 9% sits in the top ten. The record originates from a study of post-analysis software for immune sequencing data. Whole-study results and caveats: Significantly lower normalized Chao1 diversity was found in patients with multiple sclerosis relative to controls. Patients had higher frequencies than controls of about five TRBV segments, including TRBV5-6, TRBV5-1 and TRBV20-1.

The CDR3 covers 11 residues. V lost 7 bases, J lost 3 bases, and 5 bases lay in between. The germline V gene encodes CDR1 SGHRS and CDR2 YFSETQ. This chain links TRBV5-1 with TRBJ2-1, with D unresolved. Material for sequencing was blood. This TCR was recovered from a girl aged 2 to 10 with multiple sclerosis. The CDR3 nucleotides are TGCGCCAGCTTTAACTACAATGAGCAGTTCTTC. This sequence encodes CASFNYNEQFF.